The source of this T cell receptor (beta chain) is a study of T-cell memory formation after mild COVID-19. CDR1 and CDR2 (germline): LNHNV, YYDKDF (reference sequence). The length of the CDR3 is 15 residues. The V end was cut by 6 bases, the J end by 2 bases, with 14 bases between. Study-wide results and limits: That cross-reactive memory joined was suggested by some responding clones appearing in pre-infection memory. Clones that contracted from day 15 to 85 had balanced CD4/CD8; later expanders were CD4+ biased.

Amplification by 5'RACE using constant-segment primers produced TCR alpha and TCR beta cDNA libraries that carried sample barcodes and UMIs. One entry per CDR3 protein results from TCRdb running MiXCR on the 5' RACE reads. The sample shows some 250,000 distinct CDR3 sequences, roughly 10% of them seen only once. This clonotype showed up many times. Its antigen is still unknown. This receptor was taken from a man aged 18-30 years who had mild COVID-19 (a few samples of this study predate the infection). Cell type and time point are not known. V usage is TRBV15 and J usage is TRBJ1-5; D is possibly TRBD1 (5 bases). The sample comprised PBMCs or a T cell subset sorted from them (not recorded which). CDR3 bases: TGTGCCACCAGAGCTTCGGGGACGGGCAATCAGCCCCAGCATTTT. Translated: CATRASGTGNQPQHF. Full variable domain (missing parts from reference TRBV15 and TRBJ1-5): DAMVIQNPRYQVTQFGKPVTLSCSQTLNHNVMYWYQQKSSQAPKLLFHYYDKDFNNEADTPDNFQSRRPNTSFCFLDIRSPGLGDTAMYLCATRASGTGNQPQHFGDGTRLSIL.